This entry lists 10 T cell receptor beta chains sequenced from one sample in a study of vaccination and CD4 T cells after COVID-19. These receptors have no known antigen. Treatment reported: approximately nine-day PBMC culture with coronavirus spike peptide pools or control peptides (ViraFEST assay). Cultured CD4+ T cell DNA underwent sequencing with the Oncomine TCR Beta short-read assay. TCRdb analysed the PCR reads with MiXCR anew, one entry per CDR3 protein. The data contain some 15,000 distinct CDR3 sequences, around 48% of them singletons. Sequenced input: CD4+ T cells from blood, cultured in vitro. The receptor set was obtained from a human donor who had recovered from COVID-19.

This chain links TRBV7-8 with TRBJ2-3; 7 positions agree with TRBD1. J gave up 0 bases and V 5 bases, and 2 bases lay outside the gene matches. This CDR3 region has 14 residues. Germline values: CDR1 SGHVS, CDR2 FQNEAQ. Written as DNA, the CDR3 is TGTGCCAGCAGCCCGGGACAGAGCACAGATACGCAGTATTTT. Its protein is CASSPGQSTDTQYF.

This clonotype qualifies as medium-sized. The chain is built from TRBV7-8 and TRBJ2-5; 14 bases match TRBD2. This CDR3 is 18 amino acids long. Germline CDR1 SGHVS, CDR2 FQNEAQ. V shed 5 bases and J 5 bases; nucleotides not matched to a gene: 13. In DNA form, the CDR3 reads TGTGCCAGCAGCCCCAGGGGTGGGACTAGCGGGAGTGGGGAGACCCAGTACTTC. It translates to CASSPRGGTSGSGETQYF.

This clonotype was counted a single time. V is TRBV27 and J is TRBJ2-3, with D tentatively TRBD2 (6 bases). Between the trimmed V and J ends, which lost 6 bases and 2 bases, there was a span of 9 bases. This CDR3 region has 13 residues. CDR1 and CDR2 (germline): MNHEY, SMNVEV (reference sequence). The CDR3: CASRLAATDTQYF. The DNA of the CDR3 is TGTGCCAGCAGGTTAGCGGCCACAGATACGCAGTATTTT.

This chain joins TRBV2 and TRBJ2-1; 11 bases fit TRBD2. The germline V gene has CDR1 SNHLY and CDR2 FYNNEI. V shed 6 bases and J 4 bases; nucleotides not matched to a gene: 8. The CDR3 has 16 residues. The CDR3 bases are TGTGCCAGCAGCGCTGATCGACTAGCGGGGTACAATGAGCAGTTCTTC. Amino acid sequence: CASSADRLAGYNEQFF.

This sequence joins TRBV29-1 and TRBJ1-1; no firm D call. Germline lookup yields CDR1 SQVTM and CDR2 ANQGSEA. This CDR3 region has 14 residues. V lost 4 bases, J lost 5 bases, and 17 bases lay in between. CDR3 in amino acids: CSVAQMTDGTEAFF. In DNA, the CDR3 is TGCAGCGTTGCTCAGATGACGGATGGTACTGAAGCTTTCTTT.

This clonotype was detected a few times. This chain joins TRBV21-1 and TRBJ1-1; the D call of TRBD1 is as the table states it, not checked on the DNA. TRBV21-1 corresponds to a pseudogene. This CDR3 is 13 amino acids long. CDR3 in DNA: TGTGCCGGCCAGTGGCAGGGTGGCACTGAAGCTTTCTTT. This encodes CAGQWQGGTEAFF.

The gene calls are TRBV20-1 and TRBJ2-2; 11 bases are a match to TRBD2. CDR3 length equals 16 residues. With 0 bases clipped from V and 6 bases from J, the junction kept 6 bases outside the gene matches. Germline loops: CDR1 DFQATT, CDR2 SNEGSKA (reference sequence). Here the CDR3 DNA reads TGCAGTGCTAGAGAGGCCCCTAGCGGGAGGTCCGGGGAGCTGTTTTTT. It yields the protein CSAREAPSGRSGELFF.

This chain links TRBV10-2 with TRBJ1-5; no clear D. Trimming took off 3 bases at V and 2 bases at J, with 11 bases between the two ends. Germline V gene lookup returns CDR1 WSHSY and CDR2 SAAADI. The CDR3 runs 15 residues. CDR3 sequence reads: CASSDLLRGNQPQHF. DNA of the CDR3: TGCGCCAGCAGTGACCTACTTCGGGGCAATCAGCCCCAGCATTTT.

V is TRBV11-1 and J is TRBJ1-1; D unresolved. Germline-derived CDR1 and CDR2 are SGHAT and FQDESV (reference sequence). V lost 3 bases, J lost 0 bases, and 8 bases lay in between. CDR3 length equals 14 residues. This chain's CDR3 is CASSFDTMNTEAFF. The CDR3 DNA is TGTGCCAGCAGCTTTGACACGATGAACACTGAAGCTTTCTTT.

The CDR3 reads CASSEGWNGNTIYF. The CDR3 DNA follows: TGTGCCAGCAGTGAAGGGTGGAATGGAAACACCATATATTTT. The J gene is TRBJ1-3, the V gene TRBV6-1; D call uncertain. The V and J ends lost 1 base and 3 bases respectively, with 7 bases between them. The CDR3 has 14 amino acids. The V gene's germline CDR1 is MNHNS and CDR2 SASEGT.